This TCR beta chain was profiled in a study of shared clonotypes between healthy human individuals. On the study more broadly: Each donor had three CD4 naive, three CD4 memory, two CD8 naive and one CD8 memory plate. Whole-study results and caveats: Even with large depth, rarefaction showed that sorted-subset sequencing was incomplete.

CDR3 length equals 17 residues. Per the germline V gene, CDR1 is SGHRS and CDR2 is YFSETQ. V was clipped by 2 bases and J by 0 bases, with 17 bases between them. Genomic DNA of every subset was divided equally among multiple immunoSEQ plates. Roughly 33,000 T cell genomes, or around 0.2 ug DNA, went into the sorted-subset replicate PCRs. The repertoire was sequenced with immunoSEQ multiplex PCR; TCRdb's copy has only in-frame clones and lacks some. The sample gives millions of clones, over 85% of which show up once; 1.1% is in the top ten. As concerns this clone: Its antigen is unknown.

The naive CD8 fraction comprised CD45RO-negative cells positively selected for CCR7 and excluded terminally differentiated effector memory CD45RA+ cells. This TCR derives from a man younger than 35 in good health. The sample was naive CD8+ T cells sorted from blood. This sequence joins TRBV5-1 and TRBJ1-2; D remains ambiguous. CDR3 sequence: CASSFRRTGRANYGYTF. The DNA of the CDR3 is TGCGCCAGCAGCTTTCGTCGGACCGGCCGGGCTAACTATGGCTACACCTTC.